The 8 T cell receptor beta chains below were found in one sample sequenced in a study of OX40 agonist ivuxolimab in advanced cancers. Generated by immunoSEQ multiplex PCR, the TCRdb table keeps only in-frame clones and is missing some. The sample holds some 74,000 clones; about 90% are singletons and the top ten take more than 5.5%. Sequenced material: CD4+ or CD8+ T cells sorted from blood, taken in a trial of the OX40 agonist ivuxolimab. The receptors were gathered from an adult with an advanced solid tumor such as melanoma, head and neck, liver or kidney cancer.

In nucleotides, the CDR3 is TGTGCCAGCAGCAAAGGCGGCTTTCCAGATACGCAGTATTTT. Its translation is CASSKGGFPDTQYF. V is TRBV7-9 and J is TRBJ2-3; D ambiguous. Trimming stripped 5 bases from V and 4 bases from J, with 13 bases between. The CDR3 spans 14 residues. The V gene's germline CDR1 is SEHNR and CDR2 FQNEAQ (reference sequence).

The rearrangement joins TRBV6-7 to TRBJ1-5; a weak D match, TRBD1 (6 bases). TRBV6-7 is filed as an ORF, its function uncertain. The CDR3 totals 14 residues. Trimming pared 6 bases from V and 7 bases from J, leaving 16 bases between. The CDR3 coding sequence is TGTGCCAGCAGGGAAACCAGGGGTGGCCAGCCCCAGCATTTT. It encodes CASRETRGGQPQHF.

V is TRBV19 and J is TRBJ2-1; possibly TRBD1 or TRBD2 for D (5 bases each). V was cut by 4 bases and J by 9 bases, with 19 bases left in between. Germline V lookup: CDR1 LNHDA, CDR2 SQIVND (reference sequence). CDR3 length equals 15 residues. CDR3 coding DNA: TGTGCCAGTAGTACTAACCGGGACCCTCGGAGTGAGCAGTTCTTC. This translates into CASSTNRDPRSEQFF.

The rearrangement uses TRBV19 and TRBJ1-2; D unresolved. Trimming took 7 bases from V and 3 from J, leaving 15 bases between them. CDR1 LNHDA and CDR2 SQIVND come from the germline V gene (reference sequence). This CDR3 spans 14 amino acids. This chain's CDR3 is CASIPDGSYYGYTF. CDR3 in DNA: TGTGCCAGTATCCCGGACGGGAGTTACTATGGCTACACCTTC.

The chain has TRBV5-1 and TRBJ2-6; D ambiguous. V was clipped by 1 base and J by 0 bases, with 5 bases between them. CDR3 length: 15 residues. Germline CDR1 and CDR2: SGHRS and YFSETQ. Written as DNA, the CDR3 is TGCGCCAGCAGCTTGACTCCCTCTGGGGCCAACGTCCTGACTTTC. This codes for CASSLTPSGANVLTF.

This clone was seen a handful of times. This chain's CDR3 is CASSLGDRAHEQYF. CDR3 coding DNA: TGTGCCAGCAGCTTAGGCGACAGGGCCCACGAGCAGTACTTC. The rearrangement links TRBV7-9 to TRBJ2-7, with 7 positions matching TRBD1. V was clipped by 1 base and J by 5 bases; unmatched bases: 5. Looked up from germline, CDR1 is SEHNR and CDR2 is FQNEAQ (reference sequence). The CDR3 runs to 14 residues.

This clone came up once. CDR3 sequence: CASSEQGKLADEQFF. The DNA of the CDR3 is TGTGCCAGCAGCGAGCAGGGAAAACTAGCCGATGAGCAGTTCTTC. The chain carries TRBV11-3 and TRBJ2-1, with D possibly TRBD2 on 6 matching bases. The CDR3 loop spans 15 amino acids. Germline CDR1 is SGHNT and CDR2 is YENEEA. V lost 5 bases and J lost 8, with 19 bases in between.

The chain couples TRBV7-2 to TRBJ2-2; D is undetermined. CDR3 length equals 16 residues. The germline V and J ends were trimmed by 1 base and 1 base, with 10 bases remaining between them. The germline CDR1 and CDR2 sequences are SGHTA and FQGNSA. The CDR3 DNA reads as TGTGCCAGCAGCTTAGTCAGGCCCCGGAACACCGGGGAGCTGTTTTTT. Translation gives CASSLVRPRNTGELFF.